The present T cell receptor (beta chain) was sequenced within a study of T cell repertoires in cytomegalovirus infection. Study background: Public signatures in TCR beta pointed to CMV infection and matching HLA type.

Overall study findings and caveats: Dominating the ex vivo response were TCR beta clonotypes that were CMV-specific and HLA-C-restricted. Cumulative frequency (of public TCR beta family members) identified carriers of CMV plus the relevant HLA.

This clonotype was seen repeatedly, ten times or more. The antigen is not known. TCRdb processed the reads anew with MiXCR; each CDR3 protein has one entry. The sample consists of 490,000 or so distinct CDR3 sequences, about 11% of them appearing once. This TCR was recovered from a human donor in good health (CMV status not recorded). Some clones in this sample may be carry-over from other donors' samples. The sample was PBMCs.

The DNA for the CDR3 is TGTGCCACCAGCAGAGATCAAGGGGGCAAGTACTTC. Encoded protein: CATSRDQGGKYF. V and J are TRBV15 and TRBJ2-7; TRBD1 aligns across 7 bases. After removal of 0 bases from V and 11 bases from J, the junction contained 4 bases not matched to a gene. CDR3 length: 12 residues. Germline V gene sequence: CDR1 LNHNV, CDR2 YYDKDF (reference sequence).